Presented here are 27 T cell receptor beta chains from one specimen sequenced in a study of shared clonotypes between healthy human individuals. The data were produced by immunoSEQ multiplex PCR, yet TCRdb's version contains in-frame clones alone and is incomplete. The sample lists more than 1,200,000 clones; just under 99% were seen once. Sample: naive CD4+ T cells sorted from blood. Subset of the sample: CD45RA+ positively selected. All receptors derive from a man in his thirties or forties in good health.

The chain is built from TRBV2 and TRBJ2-7; TRBD1 aligns across 7 bases. Germline lookup yields CDR1 SNHLY and CDR2 FYNNEI. This CDR3 spans 13 amino acids. V trimming: 7 bases; J trimming: 3 bases; junction bases outside the gene matches: 6. CDR3 in amino acids: CASNNRGDYEQYF. The CDR3 bases are TGTGCCAGCAATAACAGGGGAGACTACGAGCAGTACTTC.

This clone was seen a single time. Other DNA sequences of this sample code for an identical CDR3. V gene TRBV18 combines with J gene TRBJ2-5; D not certain. The CDR3 runs to 11 residues. Trimming pared 6 bases from V and 2 bases from J, leaving 4 bases between. CDR1 is KGHSH, CDR2 LQKENI, per germline. DNA for the CDR3: TGTGCCAGCTCGCGGCAAGAGACCCAGTACTTC. Its protein product is CASSRQETQYF.

The chain recombines TRBV28 with TRBJ2-3, with 7 bases fitting TRBD1. CDR1 is MDHEN and CDR2 is SYDVKM in the germline V gene. V lost 3 bases, J lost 4 bases, and 4 bases stayed unmatched. The CDR3 length is 14 residues. The CDR3 loop reads CASSFLTGPDTQYF. The CDR3 DNA is TGTGCCAGCAGTTTCTTGACAGGGCCAGATACGCAGTATTTT.

The chain uses TRBV7-2 and TRBJ1-5; weak D call: TRBD1 (5 bases). The germline V gene has CDR1 SGHTA and CDR2 FQGNSA. Deletions cut 1 base from V and 4 bases from J, with 11 bases between. The CDR3 is 15 residues long. In DNA, the CDR3 is TGTGCCAGCAGCTTAGTATCGGGGGGAAATCAGCCCCAGCATTTT. Protein product: CASSLVSGGNQPQHF. The full variable domain, with the rest looked up from reference TRBV7-2 and TRBJ1-5, is GAGVSQSPSNKVTEKGKDVELRCDPISGHTALYWYRQSLGQGLEFLIYFQGNSAPDKSGLPSDRFSAERTGGSVSTLTIQRTQQEDSAVYLCASSLVSGGNQPQHFGDGTRLSIL.

The chain combines TRBV5-5 with TRBJ2-7; D is possibly TRBD2 (5 bases). The CDR3 contains 15 residues. V dropped 3 bases and J dropped 2 bases, with 15 bases sitting between them. Germline CDR1 reads SGHKS; CDR2 reads YYEKEE (reference sequence). The CDR3 sequence is CASSSGGATAYEQYF. CDR3 nucleotides: TGTGCCAGCAGCTCAGGAGGTGCTACAGCCTACGAGCAGTACTTC. The variable domain in full, with the rest retrieved from reference TRBV5-5 and TRBJ2-7, is DAGVTQSPTHLIKTRGQQVTLRCSPISGHKSVSWYQQVLGQGPQFIFQYYEKEERGRGNFPDRFSARQFPNYSSELNVNALLLGDSALYLCASSSGGATAYEQYFGPGTRLTVT.

The chain is built from TRBV5-6 and TRBJ1-1; no clear D gene. V was cut by 1 base and J by 0 bases, with 13 bases left in between. Germline CDR1 is SGHDT and CDR2 is YYEEEE. The CDR3 consists of 16 residues. The CDR3 DNA reads as TGTGCCAGCAGCTTGTTTATGAAACACCTGAACACTGAAGCTTTCTTT. It yields the protein CASSLFMKHLNTEAFF. Supplemented by reference TRBV5-6 and TRBJ1-1, the full variable domain reads DAGVTQSPTHLIKTRGQQVTLRCSPKSGHDTVSWYQQALGQGPQFIFQYYEEEERQRGNFPDRFSGHQFPNYSSELNVNALLLGDSALYLCASSLFMKHLNTEAFFGQGTRLTVV.

The chain joins TRBV19 to TRBJ1-5, with TRBD1 matching over 9 bases. Trimming at V came to 4 bases and at J to 6 bases, leaving 4 bases not matched to a gene. The CDR3 sequence is 14 residues long. The germline V gene has CDR1 LNHDA and CDR2 SQIVND (reference sequence). The CDR3 sequence is CASSRDRVAQPQHF. The CDR3 bases are TGTGCCAGTAGTAGGGACAGGGTGGCTCAGCCCCAGCATTTT. The full variable domain, with the rest looked up from reference TRBV19 and TRBJ1-5, is DGGITQSPKYLFRKEGQNVTLSCEQNLNHDAMYWYRQDPGQGLRLIYYSQIVNDFQKGDIAEGYSVSREKKESFPLTVTSAQKNPTAFYLCASSRDRVAQPQHFGDGTRLSIL.

The V gene is TRBV7-6, the J gene TRBJ2-5, with 15 bases identical to TRBD2. CDR3 length: 18 residues. V lost 5 bases to trimming and J lost 2 bases; unmatched junction nucleotides: 9. Per germline, CDR1 SGHVS and CDR2 FNYEAQ. The CDR3 nucleotides are TGTGCCAGCAGCCTACCGGGACTAGCGGGAGGATGGCAAGAGACCCAGTACTTC. Translation: CASSLPGLAGGWQETQYF.

The V gene is TRBV27, the J gene TRBJ1-5; a weak D match, TRBD1 (6 bases). CDR1 MNHEY and CDR2 SMNVEV come from the germline V gene (reference sequence). Trimming removed 5 bases from V and 9 bases from J, with 14 bases in between. CDR3 size: 13 residues. The CDR3 nucleotides read TGTGCCAGCAGTACAAAGGGGGGCGGGCCCCAGCATTTT. This encodes CASSTKGGGPQHF.

The chain carries TRBV10-3 and TRBJ2-1, with a possible D match to TRBD2 (5 bases). Germline-derived CDR1 and CDR2 are ENHRY and SYGVKD. The V end was cut by 3 bases, the J end by 7 bases, with 16 bases between. CDR3 length equals 15 residues. CDR3 sequence: CAISDQMARRNEQFF. CDR3 bases: TGTGCCATCAGTGACCAGATGGCTAGGAGGAATGAGCAGTTCTTC.

This chain connects TRBV11-2 to TRBJ2-3, with 9 bases matching TRBD1. The trim removed 3 bases at V and 3 bases at J, leaving 7 bases unmatched. The germline gives CDR1 SGHAT, CDR2 FQNNGV. The CDR3 contains 16 residues. The CDR3, as DNA: TGTGCCAGCAGCTTCCCAGGACAGGGGAAAACAGATACGCAGTATTTT. Encoded protein: CASSFPGQGKTDTQYF.

The rearrangement joins TRBV5-1 to TRBJ2-3; D not resolved. Germline-derived CDR1 and CDR2 are SGHRS and YFSETQ. The CDR3 is 14 amino acids. The V end was cut by 0 bases, the J end by 3 bases, with 8 bases between. The CDR3 sequence is CASSLGWVTDTQYF. In nucleotides, the CDR3 is TGCGCCAGCAGCTTGGGCTGGGTGACAGATACGCAGTATTTT.

V is TRBV7-2 and J is TRBJ2-1, with D unclear. V dropped 2 bases and J dropped 0 bases, with 8 bases sitting between them. The CDR3 covers 15 residues. Germline assignment: CDR1 SGHTA and CDR2 FQGNSA. CDR3: CASSLRKSSYNEQFF. Written as DNA, the CDR3 is TGTGCCAGCAGCTTAAGGAAGAGCTCCTACAATGAGCAGTTCTTC. Filled out from reference TRBV7-2 and TRBJ2-1, the complete variable domain reads GAGVSQSPSNKVTEKGKDVELRCDPISGHTALYWYRQSLGQGLEFLIYFQGNSAPDKSGLPSDRFSAERTGGSVSTLTIQRTQQEDSAVYLCASSLRKSSYNEQFFGPGTRLTVL.

The CDR3 bases are TGTGCCAGCAGCACGGGACTAGCGGGTGAGCAGTTCTTC. Protein sequence: CASSTGLAGEQFF. The J gene is TRBJ2-1, the V gene TRBV5-4; 12 bases are a match to TRBD2. The CDR3 consists of 13 residues. CDR1 SGHNT and CDR2 YYREEE come from the germline V gene (reference sequence). V dropped 4 bases and J dropped 9; count of bases not matched to a gene: 2.

This rearrangement joins TRBV2 to TRBJ2-7; 13 nucleotides agree with TRBD2. Germline values: CDR1 SNHLY, CDR2 FYNNEI. V trimming: 8 bases; J trimming: 2 bases; junction bases outside the gene matches: 3. The CDR3 is 14 amino acids. CDR3 coding DNA: TGTGCCAGCCAACTAGCGGGAGGGCCCTACGAGCAGTACTTC. Translating it yields CASQLAGGPYEQYF.

This clone was observed a single time. The V and J genes are TRBV10-2 and TRBJ2-3; 14 bases align to TRBD2. Germline CDR1 WSHSY, CDR2 SAAADI. Losses at the gene ends were 6 bases for V and 4 bases for J; bases not matched to a gene: 9. The CDR3 loop spans 17 amino acids. CDR3 protein: CASSETSGRAQADTQYF. The DNA of the CDR3 is TGCGCCAGCAGCGAGACTAGCGGGAGGGCCCAGGCAGATACGCAGTATTTT.

J is TRBJ1-1 and V is TRBV19, with D possibly TRBD1 on 6 matching bases. CDR1 LNHDA and CDR2 SQIVND come from the germline V gene (reference sequence). V lost 5 bases, J lost 1 base, and 17 bases lay in between. This CDR3 has 16 residues. The CDR3 region has the DNA TGTGCCAGTAGTCCAACCCTGGGACATAGGAACACTGAAGCTTTCTTT. It is translated as CASSPTLGHRNTEAFF.

The chain carries TRBV30 and TRBJ1-3; no definite D call. CDR1 is GTSNPN and CDR2 is SVGIG in the germline V gene (reference sequence). The CDR3 runs 10 residues. V was cut by 1 base and J by 12 bases, with 7 bases left in between. The CDR3 sequence: CAWSGPSIYF. The CDR3 DNA sequence: TGTGCCTGGAGTGGCCCGAGCATATATTTT.

The chain joins TRBV7-6 to TRBJ2-7; tentative D call: TRBD1 (7 bases). There are 16 residues in the CDR3. Germline CDR1 and CDR2: SGHVS and FNYEAQ. Trimming left V 1 base short and J 0 bases short, with 13 bases between. The CDR3 protein is CASSLGGAGGSYEQYF. CDR3 coding DNA: TGTGCCAGCAGCTTAGGGGGGGCAGGGGGCTCCTACGAGCAGTACTTC.

The chain is built from TRBV5-1 and TRBJ1-2; maybe TRBD1 (5 bases). V was cut by 4 bases and J by 9 bases, with 22 bases left in between. The CDR3 loop spans 15 amino acids. The germline V gene encodes CDR1 SGHRS and CDR2 YFSETQ. The CDR3 DNA reads as TGCGCCAGCAGCCAGGGTCTAGTTGGGGGTTCCCGCTACACCTTC. This encodes CASSQGLVGGSRYTF.

V and J are TRBV28 and TRBJ1-1, with TRBD1 matching over 8 bases. Germline CDR1 MDHEN, CDR2 SYDVKM. This CDR3 is built from 15 residues. The V gene end was trimmed by 6 bases and the J gene end by 6 bases; junction bases not matched to a gene: 12. In DNA form, the CDR3 reads TGTGCCAGCAGAATGTCCAGGGGGCTCCTTGCTGAAGCTTTCTTT. Protein: CASRMSRGLLAEAFF. Supplemented by reference TRBV28 and TRBJ1-1, the full variable domain reads DVKVTQSSRYLVKRTGEKVFLECVQDMDHENMFWYRQDPGLGLRLIYFSYDVKMKEKGDIPEGYSVSREKKERFSLILESASTNQTSMYLCASRMSRGLLAEAFFGQGTRLTVV.

The rearrangement uses TRBV20-1 and TRBJ2-3, with a possible D match to TRBD2 (5 bases). The CDR3 contains 10 residues. CDR1 and CDR2 from the germline V gene are DFQATT and SNEGSKA (reference sequence). Trimming removed 4 bases from V and 8 bases from J, with 7 bases in between. DNA for the CDR3: TGCAGTGCTAAAGGAGGTACGCAGTATTTT. This sequence encodes CSAKGGTQYF.

The J gene is TRBJ2-5, the V gene TRBV7-8; the D is unclear. This CDR3 is 14 amino acids long. V was cut by 4 bases and J by 0 bases, with 9 bases left in between. Looked up from germline, CDR1 is SGHVS and CDR2 is FQNEAQ. The CDR3 reads CASSSSGNQETQYF. The CDR3 nucleotides read TGTGCCAGCAGCTCCTCCGGAAACCAAGAGACCCAGTACTTC.

CDR3 bases: TGTGCCAGCACCCTTGCGGGGGGCGCGGGGAGCAATCAGCCCCAGCATTTT. It translates to CASTLAGGAGSNQPQHF. The rearrangement uses TRBV28 and TRBJ1-5; tentative D call: TRBD1 (6 bases). The CDR3 contains 17 residues. Looked up from germline, CDR1 is MDHEN and CDR2 is SYDVKM. Trimming left V 7 bases short and J 1 base short, with 20 bases between.

V and J are TRBV19 and TRBJ2-1, with 7 bases matching TRBD1. The CDR3 length is 13 residues. Looked up from germline, CDR1 is LNHDA and CDR2 is SQIVND (reference sequence). Germline trimming cut 4 bases from V and 7 bases from J; bases unmatched to any gene: 4. CDR3 nucleotides: TGTGCCAGTAGTAGGAAGACAGGGAATGAGCAGTTCTTC. This encodes CASSRKTGNEQFF. Full variable domain (remainder filled in from reference TRBV19 and TRBJ2-1): DGGITQSPKYLFRKEGQNVTLSCEQNLNHDAMYWYRQDPGQGLRLIYYSQIVNDFQKGDIAEGYSVSREKKESFPLTVTSAQKNPTAFYLCASSRKTGNEQFFGPGTRLTVL.

The rearrangement joins TRBV9 to TRBJ2-1; D unresolved. Trimming shortened V by 1 base and J by 7 bases, and 12 bases separated the two germline ends. The CDR3 length is 14 residues. CDR1 SGDLS and CDR2 YYNGEE come from the germline V gene. DNA for the CDR3: TGTGCCAGCAGCGTATACATCAAGGAGAATGAGCAGTTCTTC. It translates to CASSVYIKENEQFF.

The V call is TRBV7-2, the J call TRBJ2-3, with 9 bases that match TRBD2. This CDR3 region has 17 residues. With V trimmed by 5 bases and J by 0 bases, 9 bases remained unmatched. Per germline, CDR1 SGHTA and CDR2 FQGNSA. The CDR3 region has the DNA TGTGCCAGCAGCGCGCCGGGACTAGCACTGAGCACAGATACGCAGTATTTT. Its translation is CASSAPGLALSTDTQYF.